The 23 T cell receptor beta chains in this list originate from one sample, sequenced in a study of cytomegalovirus exposure and HLA in healthy donors. Amplification used 60 Vbeta primers and 13 Jbeta primers. Here immunoSEQ multiplex PCR was the method, and the copy in TCRdb shows in-frame clones only, minus some. The sample lists fewer than 250,000 clones, approximately 78% occurring once. Sequencing used PBMCs. The receptors stem from a woman younger than 45 in good health and CMV-seropositive.

V usage is TRBV9 and J usage is TRBJ2-2; a weak D match, TRBD2 (6 bases). Looked up from germline, CDR1 is SGDLS and CDR2 is YYNGEE. This CDR3 is 16 amino acids long. V lost 2 bases and J 0 bases, leaving 11 bases between the germline ends. The chain's CDR3 is CASSVSGGTNTGELFF. DNA for the CDR3: TGTGCCAGCAGCGTTTCCGGGGGTACGAACACCGGGGAGCTGTTTTTT.

The chain uses TRBV5-1 and TRBJ1-1; a weak D match, TRBD1 (5 bases). In germline, CDR1 is SGHRS, CDR2 YFSETQ. The V end was cut by 0 bases, the J end by 1 base, with 13 bases between. This CDR3 region has 16 residues. DNA of the CDR3: TGCGCCAGCAGCTTGGAGTTTCGGGGGAAGAACACTGAAGCTTTCTTT. It is translated as CASSLEFRGKNTEAFF.

V is TRBV5-4 and J is TRBJ1-2; 8 bases are a match to TRBD1. V lost 5 bases to trimming and J lost 7 bases; unmatched junction nucleotides: 16. The CDR3 totals 16 residues. The germline CDR1 and CDR2 sequences are SGHNT and YYREEE (reference sequence). DNA for the CDR3: TGTGCCAGCAGTCTGGGAGGCGACAGGGGCGTGAGTGGCTACACCTTC. It is translated as CASSLGGDRGVSGYTF.

V gene TRBV19 combines with J gene TRBJ1-2; the match to TRBD1 covers 7 bases. The CDR3 loop spans 14 amino acids. Germline loops: CDR1 LNHDA, CDR2 SQIVND (reference sequence). V was clipped by 4 bases and J by 4 bases; unmatched bases: 6. Here the CDR3 reads CASSTGTALYGYTF. Here the CDR3 DNA reads TGTGCCAGTAGTACCGGGACAGCCCTCTATGGCTACACCTTC.

This chain joins TRBV29-1 and TRBJ2-5; 9 bases align to TRBD2. The V and J ends lost 7 bases and 5 bases, in that order; junction bases with no gene match: 11. Germline assignment: CDR1 SQVTM and CDR2 ANQGSEA. The CDR3 extends over 14 amino acids. CDR3 sequence reads: CSARGAGGRETQYF. The CDR3 coding sequence is TGCAGCGCCCGAGGAGCGGGGGGACGCGAGACCCAGTACTTC.

V usage is TRBV11-2 and J usage is TRBJ1-3, with no clear D. Trimming cost V 8 bases and J 7 bases, with 18 bases left between them. This CDR3 is 14 amino acids long. CDR1 is SGHAT and CDR2 is FQNNGV in the germline V gene. The CDR3 protein is CASLDMPKRNTIYF. CDR3 DNA: TGTGCCAGCTTAGACATGCCCAAACGGAACACCATATATTTT.

The chain recombines TRBV7-8 with TRBJ2-5, with TRBD2 as a possible D gene (6 bases). Trimming cost V 3 bases and J 6 bases, with 17 bases left between them. Germline V gene sequence: CDR1 SGHVS, CDR2 FQNEAQ. This CDR3 has 15 residues. This CDR3 is CASSFLGGGGQTQYF. The CDR3 DNA reads as TGTGCCAGCAGCTTCCTCGGGGGTGGAGGTCAGACCCAGTACTTC. The full variable domain, with the rest looked up from reference TRBV7-8 and TRBJ2-5, is GAGVSQSPRYKVAKRGQDVALRCDPISGHVSLFWYQQALGQGPEFLTYFQNEAQLDKSGLPSDRFFAERPEGSVSTLKIQRTQQEDSAVYLCASSFLGGGGQTQYFGPGTRLLVL.

The chain joins TRBV30 to TRBJ1-4; TRBD1 is a possible D gene (5 bases). Germline V gene data show CDR1 as GTSNPN and CDR2 as SVGIG (reference sequence). The CDR3 has 12 amino acids. V dropped 3 bases and J dropped 8 bases, with 10 bases sitting between them. The CDR3 here is CAWSRVGEKLFF. CDR3 coding DNA: TGTGCCTGGAGCAGGGTTGGAGAAAAACTGTTTTTT. Filled out from reference TRBV30 and TRBJ1-4, the complete variable domain reads SQTIHQWPATLVQPVGSPLSLECTVEGTSNPNLYWYRQAAGRGLQLLFYSVGIGQISSEVPQNLSASRPQDRQFILSSKKLLLSDSGFYLCAWSRVGEKLFFGSGTQLSVL.

This clone was counted a single time. V gene TRBV4-1 combines with J gene TRBJ2-2; D may be TRBD2 (6 bases). The V end lost 5 bases, the J end lost 5 bases, and 15 bases lay between the germline ends. Germline V CDR1 and CDR2: MGHRA, YSYEKL. CDR3 length: 15 residues. The CDR3 spells CASSGLATATGELFF. CDR3 nucleotide sequence: TGCGCCAGCAGCGGGCTAGCGACGGCGACCGGGGAGCTGTTTTTT.

The chain is built from TRBV7-2 and TRBJ2-7, with 12 bases that match TRBD2. J lost 5 bases, V lost 6 bases, and 5 bases had no gene match. CDR1 and CDR2 from the germline V gene are SGHTA and FQGNSA. The CDR3 has 14 residues. The CDR3 DNA sequence: TGTGCCAGCAGTCCTAGCGGGAGGGCCAACGAGCAGTACTTC. It is translated as CASSPSGRANEQYF. Complete variable domain (other parts from reference TRBV7-2 and TRBJ2-7): GAGVSQSPSNKVTEKGKDVELRCDPISGHTALYWYRQSLGQGLEFLIYFQGNSAPDKSGLPSDRFSAERTGGSVSTLTIQRTQQEDSAVYLCASSPSGRANEQYFGPGTRLTVT.

This chain uses TRBV5-4 with TRBJ2-7; TRBD1 aligns across 9 bases. The V and J ends lost 0 bases and 3 bases, in that order; junction bases with no gene match: 4. Per germline, CDR1 SGHNT and CDR2 YYREEE (reference sequence). This CDR3 is built from 15 residues. The CDR3 is CASSLDRGRFYEQYF. DNA of the CDR3: TGTGCCAGCAGCTTGGACAGGGGGCGCTTCTACGAGCAGTACTTC.

The DNA of the CDR3 is TGTGCCATCAGTGAGTCGGGACAGTCCTCCTACGAGCAGTACTTC. This translates into CAISESGQSSYEQYF. The rearrangement links TRBV10-3 to TRBJ2-7; 7 positions agree with TRBD1. Germline values: CDR1 ENHRY, CDR2 SYGVKD. The CDR3 covers 15 residues. Trimming took 0 bases from V and 0 from J; bases not matched to a gene: 2.

The chain uses TRBV6-1 and TRBJ1-2; 9 nucleotides align to TRBD1. Unmatched junction bases numbered 9, after V lost 5 bases and J lost 8 bases. Germline V gives CDR1 MNHNS, CDR2 SASEGT. CDR3 length: 14 amino acids. CDR3 nucleotide sequence: TGTGCCAGCAGTTCAACCGGGACAGGGAACGGCTACACCTTC. Translating gives CASSSTGTGNGYTF.

The chain carries TRBV11-2 and TRBJ2-5; 9 nucleotides agree with TRBD1. The V segment lost 5 bases and the J segment 4 bases; nucleotides outside the gene matches: 5. Germline CDR1 and CDR2: SGHAT and FQNNGV. This CDR3 contains 14 residues. In DNA, the CDR3 is TGTGCCAGCAGCCCACAGGGGGCTATAGAGACCCAGTACTTC. This sequence encodes CASSPQGAIETQYF.

The chain employs TRBV28 and TRBJ2-7; TRBD1 matches at 8 bases. The CDR3 runs to 15 residues. Germline V gives CDR1 MDHEN, CDR2 SYDVKM. V trimming: 6 bases; J trimming: 1 base; junction bases outside the gene matches: 8. Here the CDR3 DNA reads TGTGCCAGCAGGGAGAGGACAGGGTTTTCCTACGAGCAGTACTTC. This translates into CASRERTGFSYEQYF.

The CDR3 region has the DNA TGTGCCAGCAGCCCTCGGACTAGCGGGTGGTCGCACGAGCAGTACTTC. Amino acid sequence: CASSPRTSGWSHEQYF. The V and J genes are TRBV7-2 and TRBJ2-7, with TRBD2 matching 11 bases. Per germline, CDR1 SGHTA and CDR2 FQGNSA. The CDR3 covers 16 residues. After removal of 5 bases from V and 5 bases from J, the junction contained 11 bases not matched to a gene.

The chain is built from TRBV5-6 and TRBJ2-7, with a tentative D call TRBD1 (6 bases). Trimming pared 8 bases from V and 3 bases from J, leaving 15 bases between. This CDR3 comprises 13 residues. Germline-derived CDR1 and CDR2 are SGHDT and YYEEEE. In DNA form, the CDR3 reads TGTGCCAGTCTTCAGACAGGCGGCTACGAGCAGTACTTC. This translates into CASLQTGGYEQYF. Together with reference TRBV5-6 and TRBJ2-7, the CDR3 gives the full variable domain: DAGVTQSPTHLIKTRGQQVTLRCSPKSGHDTVSWYQQALGQGPQFIFQYYEEEERQRGNFPDRFSGHQFPNYSSELNVNALLLGDSALYLCASLQTGGYEQYFGPGTRLTVT.

The V call is TRBV7-9, the J call TRBJ2-5; D gene uncertain. V was shortened by 4 bases and J by 4 bases, with 4 bases between the two germline ends. Germline CDR1 is SEHNR and CDR2 is FQNEAQ (reference sequence). CDR3 length: 11 amino acids. The CDR3 here is CASSSIETQYF. DNA for the CDR3: TGTGCCAGCAGCTCTATAGAGACCCAGTACTTC.

The CDR3 DNA reads as TGTGCCAGCAGCGTAGCTGACAGCTCTCGCTATGGCTACACCTTC. Translation gives CASSVADSSRYGYTF. This chain uses TRBV9 with TRBJ1-2; D possibly corresponds to TRBD1 (5 bases). CDR1 and CDR2 (germline): SGDLS, YYNGEE. The CDR3 extends over 15 amino acids. Trimming left V 0 bases short and J 4 bases short, with 13 bases between.

The rearrangement links TRBV11-1 to TRBJ2-3, with 11 bases identical to TRBD2. The germline V gene has CDR1 SGHAT and CDR2 FQDESV (reference sequence). The trim removed 4 bases at V and 3 bases at J, leaving 0 bases unmatched. This CDR3 is built from 14 residues. CDR3 coding DNA: TGTGCCAGCAGCTGGACTAGCGGGACAGATACGCAGTATTTT. This translates into CASSWTSGTDTQYF.

V is TRBV4-1 and J is TRBJ1-2, with D tentatively TRBD1 (6 bases). V lost 4 bases to trimming and J lost 8 bases, with 14 bases between them. CDR3 length: 13 amino acids. Germline lookup yields CDR1 MGHRA and CDR2 YSYEKL. As DNA, the CDR3 is TGCGCCAGCAGCCGGTTTACGGACAGAGGCTACACCTTC. Translation: CASSRFTDRGYTF.

The rearrangement joins TRBV6-5 to TRBJ1-4, with D possibly TRBD1 on 5 matching bases. V was clipped by 2 bases and J by 0 bases, with 10 bases between them. This CDR3 has 16 residues. Germline V gene sequence: CDR1 MNHEY, CDR2 SVGAGI. The CDR3 DNA reads TGTGCCAGCAGTTACAGGACACCCGCAACTAATGAAAAACTGTTTTTT. Translation: CASSYRTPATNEKLFF.

The chain joins TRBV7-2 to TRBJ2-6; D is perhaps TRBD1 (5 bases). The length of the CDR3 is 17 residues. In germline, CDR1 is SGHTA, CDR2 FQGNSA. V gave up 0 bases and J gave up 4 bases, with 13 bases separating them. Here the CDR3 reads CASSLAQGAEGANVLTF. DNA of the CDR3: TGTGCCAGCAGCTTAGCGCAAGGGGCTGAGGGGGCCAACGTCCTGACTTTC.